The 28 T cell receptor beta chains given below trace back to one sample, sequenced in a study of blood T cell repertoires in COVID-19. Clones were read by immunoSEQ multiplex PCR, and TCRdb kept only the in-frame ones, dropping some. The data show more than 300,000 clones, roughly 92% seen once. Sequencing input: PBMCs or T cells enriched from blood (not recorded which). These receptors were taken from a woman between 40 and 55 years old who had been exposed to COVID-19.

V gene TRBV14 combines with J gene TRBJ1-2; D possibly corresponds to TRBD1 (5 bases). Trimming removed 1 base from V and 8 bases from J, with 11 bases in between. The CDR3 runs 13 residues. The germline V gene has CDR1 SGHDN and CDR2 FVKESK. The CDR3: CASSQGRGGGYTF. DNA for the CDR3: TGTGCCAGCAGCCAAGGGAGGGGCGGCGGCTACACCTTC.

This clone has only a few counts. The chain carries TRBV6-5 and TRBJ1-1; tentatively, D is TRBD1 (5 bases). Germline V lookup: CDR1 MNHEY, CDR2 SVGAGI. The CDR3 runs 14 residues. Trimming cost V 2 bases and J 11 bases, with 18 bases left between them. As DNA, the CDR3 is TGTGCCAGCAGTTACGTGGGGGGAGATAGTGCGGCTTTCTTT. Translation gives CASSYVGGDSAAFF.

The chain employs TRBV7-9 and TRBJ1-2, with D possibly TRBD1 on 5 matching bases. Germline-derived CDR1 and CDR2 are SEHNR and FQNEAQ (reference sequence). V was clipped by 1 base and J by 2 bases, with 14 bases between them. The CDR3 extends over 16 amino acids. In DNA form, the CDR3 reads TGTGCCAGCAGCTTAGGGGGTGCGACAGCAAACTATGGCTACACCTTC. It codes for CASSLGGATANYGYTF.

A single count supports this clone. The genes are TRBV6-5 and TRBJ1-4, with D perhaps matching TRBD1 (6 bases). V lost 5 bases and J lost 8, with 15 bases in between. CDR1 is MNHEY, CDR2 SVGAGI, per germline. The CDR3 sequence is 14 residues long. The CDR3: CASSLYRDMEKLFF. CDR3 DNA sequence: TGTGCCAGCAGTCTTTACCGGGACATGGAAAAACTGTTTTTT.

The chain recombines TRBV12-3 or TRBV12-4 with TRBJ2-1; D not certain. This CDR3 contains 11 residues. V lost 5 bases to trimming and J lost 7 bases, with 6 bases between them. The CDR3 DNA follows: TGTGCCAGCAGTGCTAGGAATGAGCAGTTCTTC. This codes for CASSARNEQFF.

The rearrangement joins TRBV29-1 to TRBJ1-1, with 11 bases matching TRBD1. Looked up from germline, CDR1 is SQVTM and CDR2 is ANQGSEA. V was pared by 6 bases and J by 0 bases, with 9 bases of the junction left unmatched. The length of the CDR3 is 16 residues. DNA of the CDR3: TGCAGCGTCAGCTGGACAGGGGGCTACCTGAACACTGAAGCTTTCTTT. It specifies CSVSWTGGYLNTEAFF.

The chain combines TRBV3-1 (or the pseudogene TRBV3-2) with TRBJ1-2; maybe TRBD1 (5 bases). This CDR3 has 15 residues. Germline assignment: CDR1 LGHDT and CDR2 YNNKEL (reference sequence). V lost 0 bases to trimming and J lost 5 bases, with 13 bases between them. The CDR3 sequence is CASSQEEGRIYGYTF. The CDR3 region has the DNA TGTGCCAGCAGCCAAGAGGAGGGACGGATTTATGGCTACACCTTC.

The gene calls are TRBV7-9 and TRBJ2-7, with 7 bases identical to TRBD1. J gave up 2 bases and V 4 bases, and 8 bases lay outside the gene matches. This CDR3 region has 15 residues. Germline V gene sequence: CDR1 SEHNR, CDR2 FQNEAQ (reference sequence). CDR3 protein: CASSSQGSEAYEQYF. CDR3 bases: TGTGCCAGCAGCTCACAGGGGTCCGAAGCCTACGAGCAGTACTTC.

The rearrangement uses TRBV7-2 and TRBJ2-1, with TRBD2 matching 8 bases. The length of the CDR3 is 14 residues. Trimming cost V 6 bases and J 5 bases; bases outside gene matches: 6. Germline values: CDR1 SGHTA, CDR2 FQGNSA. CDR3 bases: TGTGCCAGCAGTGGGCGGGGGGCTCACAATGAGCAGTTCTTC. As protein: CASSGRGAHNEQFF.

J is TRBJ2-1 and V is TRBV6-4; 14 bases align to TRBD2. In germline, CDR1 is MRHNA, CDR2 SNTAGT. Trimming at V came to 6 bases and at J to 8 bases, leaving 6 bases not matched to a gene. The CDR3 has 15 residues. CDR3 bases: TGTGCCAGCAGCGGGGGACTAGCGGGAGCCGATGAGCAGTTCTTC. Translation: CASSGGLAGADEQFF.

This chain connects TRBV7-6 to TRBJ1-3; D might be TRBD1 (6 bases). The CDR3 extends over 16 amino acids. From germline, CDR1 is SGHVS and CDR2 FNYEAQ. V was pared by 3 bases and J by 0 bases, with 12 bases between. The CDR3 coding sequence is TGTGCCAGCAGCTTTGCAGCAGGGGCCTCTGGAAACACCATATATTTT. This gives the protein CASSFAAGASGNTIYF.

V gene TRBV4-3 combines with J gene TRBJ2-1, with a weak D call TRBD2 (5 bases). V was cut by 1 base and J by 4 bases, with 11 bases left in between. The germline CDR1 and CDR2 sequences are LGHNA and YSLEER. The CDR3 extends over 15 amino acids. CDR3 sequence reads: CASSQAASRYNEQFF. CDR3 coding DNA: TGCGCCAGCAGCCAAGCGGCTAGCCGATACAATGAGCAGTTCTTC.

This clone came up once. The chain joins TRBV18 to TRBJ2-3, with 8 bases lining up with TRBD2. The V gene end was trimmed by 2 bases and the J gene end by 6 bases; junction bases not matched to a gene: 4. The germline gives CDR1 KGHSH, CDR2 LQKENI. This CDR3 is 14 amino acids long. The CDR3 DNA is TGTGCCAGCTCACCAAGCGGGGGATCGGATACGCAGTATTTT. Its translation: CASSPSGGSDTQYF.

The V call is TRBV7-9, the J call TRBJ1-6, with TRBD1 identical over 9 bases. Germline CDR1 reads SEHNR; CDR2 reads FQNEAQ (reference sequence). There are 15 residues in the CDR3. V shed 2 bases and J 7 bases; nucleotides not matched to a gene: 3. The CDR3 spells CASSLMTGGNSPLHF. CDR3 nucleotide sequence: TGTGCCAGCAGCTTAATGACAGGGGGAAATTCACCCCTCCACTTT.

CDR3 sequence: CASRTGSGEQYF. The CDR3 nucleotides are TGTGCCAGTAGGACAGGGAGCGGCGAGCAGTACTTC. V usage is TRBV19 and J usage is TRBJ2-7; 7 bases line up with TRBD1. The CDR3 is 12 amino acids. V trimming: 6 bases; J trimming: 6 bases; junction bases outside the gene matches: 5. Germline CDR1 LNHDA, CDR2 SQIVND (reference sequence).

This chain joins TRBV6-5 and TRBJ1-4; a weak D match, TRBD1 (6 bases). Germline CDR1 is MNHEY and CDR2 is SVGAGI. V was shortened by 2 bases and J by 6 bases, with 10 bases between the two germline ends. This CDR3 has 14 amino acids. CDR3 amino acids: CASSYRGWDEKLFF. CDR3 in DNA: TGTGCCAGCAGTTACAGGGGGTGGGATGAAAAACTGTTTTTT.

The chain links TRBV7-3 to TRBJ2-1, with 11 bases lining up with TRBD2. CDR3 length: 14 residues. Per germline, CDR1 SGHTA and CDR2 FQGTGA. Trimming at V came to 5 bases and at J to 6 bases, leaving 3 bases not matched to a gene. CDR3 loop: CASSLAGGLNEQFF. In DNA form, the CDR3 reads TGTGCCAGCAGCCTAGCGGGGGGACTCAATGAGCAGTTCTTC.

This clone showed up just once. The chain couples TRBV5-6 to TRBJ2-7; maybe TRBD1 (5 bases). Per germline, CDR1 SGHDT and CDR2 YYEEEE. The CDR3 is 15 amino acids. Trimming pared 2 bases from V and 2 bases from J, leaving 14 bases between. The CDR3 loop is CASSFRVSIPYEQYF. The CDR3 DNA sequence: TGTGCCAGCAGCTTCAGGGTATCTATCCCCTACGAGCAGTACTTC.

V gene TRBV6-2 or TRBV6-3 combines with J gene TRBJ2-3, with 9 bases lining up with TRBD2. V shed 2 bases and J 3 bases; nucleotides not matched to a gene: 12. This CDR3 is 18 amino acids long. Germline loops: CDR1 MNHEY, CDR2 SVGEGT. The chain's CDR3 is CASSYPLEAGGGTDTQYF. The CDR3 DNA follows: TGTGCCAGCAGTTACCCCCTCGAAGCGGGAGGTGGGACAGATACGCAGTATTTT.

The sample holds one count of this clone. DNA of the CDR3: TGTGCCCAAAGCGGGGGAACGCCCCAAGAGACCCAGTACTTC. It yields the protein CAQSGGTPQETQYF. The V and J genes are TRBV30 and TRBJ2-5; 8 positions match TRBD2. The V gene end was trimmed by 8 bases and the J gene end by 1 base; junction bases not matched to a gene: 9. This CDR3 region has 14 residues. Germline loops: CDR1 GTSNPN, CDR2 SVGIG (reference sequence).

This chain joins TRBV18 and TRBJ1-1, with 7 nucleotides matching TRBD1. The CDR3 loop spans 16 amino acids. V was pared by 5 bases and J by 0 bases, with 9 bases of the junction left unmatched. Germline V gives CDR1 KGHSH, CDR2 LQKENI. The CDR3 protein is CASSARTGTLNTEAFF. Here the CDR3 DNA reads TGTGCCAGCTCAGCCAGGACAGGTACCCTGAACACTGAAGCTTTCTTT.

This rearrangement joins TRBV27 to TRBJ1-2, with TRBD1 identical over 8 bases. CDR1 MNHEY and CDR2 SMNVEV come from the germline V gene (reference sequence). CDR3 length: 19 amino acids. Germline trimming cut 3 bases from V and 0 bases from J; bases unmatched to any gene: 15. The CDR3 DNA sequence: TGTGCCAGCAGTTTCCTGGGACCGGGACAGGCCCTAACTAACTATGGCTACACCTTC. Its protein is CASSFLGPGQALTNYGYTF.

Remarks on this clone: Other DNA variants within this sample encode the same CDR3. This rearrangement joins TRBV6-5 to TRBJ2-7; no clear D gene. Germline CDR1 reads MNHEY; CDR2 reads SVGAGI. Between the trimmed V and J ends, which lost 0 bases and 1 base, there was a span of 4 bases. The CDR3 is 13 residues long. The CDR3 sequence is CASSYSSSYEQYF. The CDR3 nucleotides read TGTGCCAGCAGTTACTCCTCTTCCTACGAGCAGTACTTC.

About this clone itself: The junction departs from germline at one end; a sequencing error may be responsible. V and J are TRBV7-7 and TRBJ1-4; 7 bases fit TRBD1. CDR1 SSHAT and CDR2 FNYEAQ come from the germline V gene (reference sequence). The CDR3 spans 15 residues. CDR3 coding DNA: TGTGCTAGCAGCCTCACAGGGGTGGCGGGTGAAAAACTGTTTTTT. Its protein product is CASSLTGVAGEKLFF.

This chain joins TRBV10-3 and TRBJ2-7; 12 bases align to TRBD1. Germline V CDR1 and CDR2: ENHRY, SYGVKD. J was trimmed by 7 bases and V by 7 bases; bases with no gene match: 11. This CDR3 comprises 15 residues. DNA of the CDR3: TGTGCCATCACCGCCGGGACAGGGGGCGCGGAAGAGCAGTACTTC. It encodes CAITAGTGGAEEQYF.

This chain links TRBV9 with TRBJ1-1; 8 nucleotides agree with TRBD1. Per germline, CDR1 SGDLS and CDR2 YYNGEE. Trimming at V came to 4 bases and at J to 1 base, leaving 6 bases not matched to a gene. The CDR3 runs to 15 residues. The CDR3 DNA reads TGTGCCAGCAGCCCGACAGGGGAGACGAACACTGAAGCTTTCTTT. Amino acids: CASSPTGETNTEAFF.

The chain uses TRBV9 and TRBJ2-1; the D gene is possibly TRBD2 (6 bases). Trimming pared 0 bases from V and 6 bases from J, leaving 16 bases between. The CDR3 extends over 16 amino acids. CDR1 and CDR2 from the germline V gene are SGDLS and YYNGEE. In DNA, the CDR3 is TGTGCCAGCAGCGTAGATCACGGCGGGGTGATCAATGAGCAGTTCTTC. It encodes CASSVDHGGVINEQFF.

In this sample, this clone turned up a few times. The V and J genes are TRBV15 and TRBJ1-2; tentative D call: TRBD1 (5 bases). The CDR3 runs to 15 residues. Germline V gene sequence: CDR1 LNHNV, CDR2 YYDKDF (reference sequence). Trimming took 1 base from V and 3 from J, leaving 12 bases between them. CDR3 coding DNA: TGTGCCACCAGCAGAGGAAGAGGGGAGGACTATGGCTACACCTTC. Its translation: CATSRGRGEDYGYTF.